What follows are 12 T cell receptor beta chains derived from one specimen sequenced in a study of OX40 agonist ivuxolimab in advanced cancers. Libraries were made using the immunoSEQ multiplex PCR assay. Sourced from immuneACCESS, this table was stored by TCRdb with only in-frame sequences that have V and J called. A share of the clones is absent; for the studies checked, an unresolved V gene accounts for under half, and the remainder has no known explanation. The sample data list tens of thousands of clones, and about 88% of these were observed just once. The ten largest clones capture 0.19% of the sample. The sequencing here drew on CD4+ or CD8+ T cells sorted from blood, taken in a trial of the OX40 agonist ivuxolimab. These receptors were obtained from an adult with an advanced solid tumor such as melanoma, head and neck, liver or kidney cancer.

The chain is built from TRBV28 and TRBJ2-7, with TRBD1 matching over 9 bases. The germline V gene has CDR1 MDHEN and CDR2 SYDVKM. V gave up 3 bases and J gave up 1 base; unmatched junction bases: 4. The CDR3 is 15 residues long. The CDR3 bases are TGTGCCAGCAGTTTGTCGGACAGGGGATCCTACGAGCAGTACGTC. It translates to CASSLSDRGSYEQYV.

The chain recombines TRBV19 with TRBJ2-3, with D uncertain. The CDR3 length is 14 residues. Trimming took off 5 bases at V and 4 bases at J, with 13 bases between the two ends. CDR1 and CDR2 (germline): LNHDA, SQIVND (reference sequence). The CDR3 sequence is CASSAARLADTQYF. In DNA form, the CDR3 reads TGTGCCAGTAGTGCCGCTAGACTTGCAGATACGCAGTATTTT.

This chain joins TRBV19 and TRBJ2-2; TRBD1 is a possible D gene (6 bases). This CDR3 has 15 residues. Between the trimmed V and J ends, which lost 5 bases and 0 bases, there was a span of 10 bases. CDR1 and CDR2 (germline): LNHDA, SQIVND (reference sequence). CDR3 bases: TGTGCCAGTAGTCGACAGGCAACGAACACCGGGGAGCTGTTTTTT. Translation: CASSRQATNTGELFF.

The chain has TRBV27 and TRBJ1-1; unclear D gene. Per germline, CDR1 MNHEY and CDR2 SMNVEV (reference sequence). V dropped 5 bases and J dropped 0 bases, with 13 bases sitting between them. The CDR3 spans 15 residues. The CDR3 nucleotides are TGTGCCAGCAGTCCCCTGGACGCCGTGAACACTGAAGCTTTCTTT. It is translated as CASSPLDAVNTEAFF.

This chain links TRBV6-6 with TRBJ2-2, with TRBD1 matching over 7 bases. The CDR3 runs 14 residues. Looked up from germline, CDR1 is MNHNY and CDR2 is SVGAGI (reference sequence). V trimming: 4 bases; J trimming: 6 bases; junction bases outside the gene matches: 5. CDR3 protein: CASSSGQFSGELFF. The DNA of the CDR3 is TGTGCCAGCAGTTCGGGACAGTTCTCCGGGGAGCTGTTTTTT.

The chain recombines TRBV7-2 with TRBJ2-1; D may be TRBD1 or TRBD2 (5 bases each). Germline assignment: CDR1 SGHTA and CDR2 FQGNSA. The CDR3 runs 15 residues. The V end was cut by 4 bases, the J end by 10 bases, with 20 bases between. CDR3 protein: CASSSSIADWGEQFF. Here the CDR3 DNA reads TGTGCCAGCAGCTCTTCGATTGCGGACTGGGGGGAGCAGTTCTTC.

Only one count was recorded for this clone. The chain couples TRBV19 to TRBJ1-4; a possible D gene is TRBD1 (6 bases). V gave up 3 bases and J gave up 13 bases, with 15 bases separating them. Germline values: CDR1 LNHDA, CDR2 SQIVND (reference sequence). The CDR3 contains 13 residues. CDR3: CASSMVQGRGLFF. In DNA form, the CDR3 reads TGTGCCAGTAGTATGGTACAGGGAAGGGGACTGTTTTTT.

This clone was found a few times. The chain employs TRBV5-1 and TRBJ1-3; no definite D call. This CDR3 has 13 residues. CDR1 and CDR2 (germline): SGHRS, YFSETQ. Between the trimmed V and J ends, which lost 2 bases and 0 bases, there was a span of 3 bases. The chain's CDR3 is CASSLSSGNTIYF. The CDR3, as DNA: TGCGCCAGCAGCTTAAGCTCTGGAAACACCATATATTTT.

CDR3 loop: CASSFTYSGNTIYF. The CDR3 DNA reads TGTGCCAGTAGTTTTACCTACTCTGGAAACACCATATATTTT. The rearrangement joins TRBV19 to TRBJ1-3, with D unclear. This CDR3 is 14 amino acids long. V was clipped by 5 bases and J by 0 bases, with 8 bases between them. CDR1 is LNHDA and CDR2 is SQIVND in the germline V gene (reference sequence).

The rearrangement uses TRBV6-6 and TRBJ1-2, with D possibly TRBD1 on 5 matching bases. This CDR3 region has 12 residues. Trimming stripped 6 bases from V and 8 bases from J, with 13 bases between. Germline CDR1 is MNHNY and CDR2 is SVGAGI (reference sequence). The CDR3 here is CASRNPGDGYTF. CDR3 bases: TGTGCCAGCAGGAACCCTGGGGACGGCTACACCTTC.

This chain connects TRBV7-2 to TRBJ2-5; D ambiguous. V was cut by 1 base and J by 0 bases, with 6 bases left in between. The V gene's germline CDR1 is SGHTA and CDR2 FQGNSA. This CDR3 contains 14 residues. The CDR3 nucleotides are TGTGCCAGCAGCTTAGTACGGGACCAAGAGACCCAGTACTTC. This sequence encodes CASSLVRDQETQYF.

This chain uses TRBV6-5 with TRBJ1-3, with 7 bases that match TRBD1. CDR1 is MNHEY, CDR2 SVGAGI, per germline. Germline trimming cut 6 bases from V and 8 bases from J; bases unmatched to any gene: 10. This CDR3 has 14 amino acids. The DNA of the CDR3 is TGTGCCAGCAGACTGGACAGGTATCAGGACACCATATATTTT. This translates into CASRLDRYQDTIYF.